This T cell receptor beta chain was found in a study of blood T cells in healthy people across ages (dated by TCRdb to about 2015). Regarding the complete study: In model experiments, template switching captured about one uniquely barcoded TCR beta cDNA molecule for every two T cells. To track age-related changes in TCR beta repertoire diversity, the study relied on deep sequencing normalized with unique cDNA molecular identifiers. Four age groups were formed from the donors: young (average roughly 15 years), middle-aged (approximately 40), aged (roughly 56) and long-lived (less than 85). To avoid experimental bias, donors of different ages were distributed randomly across sequencing lanes. The study analyzed two additional independent replicas of 1 million unique cDNA reads from the same blood draw for two donors, one aged 18 to 29 and one aged 80 or older. Here is what the overall study found, with its caveats: As age increased, observed TCR beta diversity per million T cells dropped in a roughly linear way, and a significant reduction was already evident by age about 40. Donor CMV infection status was unknown, potentially confounding age-related changes in expanded clonotypes. Observed TCR beta diversity correlated strongly with the percentage of naive T cells measured by flow cytometry. Estimates of total diversity from one million sequenced T cells were regarded as lower bounds and underestimates. The long-lived group showed more naive CD4+ T cells, fewer expanded clones and increased TCR diversity than the aged group, suggesting age selection. Bulk unsorted PBMC profiling prevented conclusive comparison of naive and antigen-experienced compartments.

At the junction V is shortened by 1 base and J by 6 bases, with 12 bases in between. Via the germline V gene, CDR1 is SGHVS and CDR2 FQNEAQ. From its cysteine to its phenylalanine, the CDR3 spans 14 amino acids. The entry retains the CDR3 DNA only, 42 bases that are in frame from base 1. As to this clonotype: It has no known antigen specificity. Base qualities were left out, and no much larger clone turns up one base away.

Systemically healthy Caucasian individuals from Russia, some 36 in total and aged roughly 6 to 90 years, were included as donors. Each donor gave approximately 9.4 milliliters of peripheral blood, drawn into EDTA-treated Vacutainer tubes. Ficoll-Paque density-gradient centrifugation was used to isolate PBMCs, with at least 7 million per sample. Trizol reagent was used to extract total RNA from PBMCs, with at least 6 micrograms per sample. Naive CD45RAhigh/CD27high T cell percentages were measured by flow cytometry on a PBMC aliquot from every donor. The method behind the library was 5' RACE. The sequencer was an Illumina HiSeq 2500. A second PCR of roughly 6 to 11 cycles was run with a J-beta primer mix and a sample-barcoded 5' primer. A template-switch 5' adaptor carrying 12 random nucleotides introduced a unique molecular identifier onto each TCR beta cDNA molecule. Each sample yielded at least 2.5 million CDR3-containing paired-end reads. First-strand cDNA synthesis was performed from all RNA using the Mint cDNA synthesis kit, with priming by a TRBC-specific oligonucleotide. All cDNA was treated with uracil-DNA glycosylase and then went through a first 18-cycle PCR with the universal primers M1SS and BC2_uni_R. Concerning the study's data processing: For normalization, 1 million high-quality reads, each with a distinct molecular identifier, were randomly selected from each sample. Reads sharing molecular identifiers were discarded rather than binned into consensus sequences. MiTCR, run with a Q25 quality threshold and the strictest error-elimination algorithm, handled CDR3 identification, clonotype clustering and error correction. A nonparametric unseen species model with Euler transformation was used to estimate a lower bound on total TCR beta diversity. TCRdb reanalyzed the raw reads on its own, using fastp at Q25 for trimming and MiXCR for clone calling, and kept in-frame beta chains. Rows with a matching CDR3 protein are joined into one entry that keeps the most common DNA and genes. For this entry, the V and J calls and clone size follow TCRdb and not the study's own pipeline. In this sample the table shows over a million distinct CDR3 sequences, over 35% of which occur a single time. The ten largest account for 18% of the sample.

This receptor chain uses TRBV7-8 and TRBJ1-2, with TRBD1 tentatively as D gene (5 bases match). The source material was blood. This clonotype was obtained from an older woman in good health. The DNA sequence is as follows: TGTGCCAGCAGCTTAGGGGGACCCCAGGATGGCTACACCTTC. It is translated as CASSLGGPQDGYTF.